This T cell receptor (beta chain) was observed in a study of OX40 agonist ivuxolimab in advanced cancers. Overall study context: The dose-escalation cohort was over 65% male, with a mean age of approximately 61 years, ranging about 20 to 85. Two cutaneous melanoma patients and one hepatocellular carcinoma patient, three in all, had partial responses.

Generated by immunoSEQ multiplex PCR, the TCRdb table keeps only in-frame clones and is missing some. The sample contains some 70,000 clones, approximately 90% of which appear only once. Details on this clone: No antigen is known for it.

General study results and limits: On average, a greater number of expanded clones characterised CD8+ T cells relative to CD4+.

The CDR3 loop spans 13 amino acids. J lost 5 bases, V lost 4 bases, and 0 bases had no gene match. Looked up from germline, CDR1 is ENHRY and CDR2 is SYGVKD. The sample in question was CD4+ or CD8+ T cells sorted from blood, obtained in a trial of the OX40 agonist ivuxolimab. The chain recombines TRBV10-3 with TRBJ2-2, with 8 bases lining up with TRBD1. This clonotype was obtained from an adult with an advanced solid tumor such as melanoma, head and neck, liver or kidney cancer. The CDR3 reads CAISGTGTGELFF. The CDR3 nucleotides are TGTGCCATCAGTGGGACAGGGACCGGGGAGCTGTTTTTT.